The following is a T cell receptor beta chain sequence with its context. PCR involved 60 Vbeta and 13 Jbeta primers. Here immunoSEQ multiplex PCR was the method, and the copy in TCRdb shows in-frame clones only, minus some. The sample records fewer than 300,000 clones, over 70% being singletons. This sample was taken from a study of cytomegalovirus exposure and HLA in healthy donors. This CDR3 has 15 residues. The J segment lost 7 bases and the V segment lost 6 bases, leaving 14 bases of the junction unmatched. The germline gives CDR1 MDHEN, CDR2 SYDVKM. This chain connects TRBV28 to TRBJ2-5; TRBD2 aligns across 7 bases. The origin of this receptor is a girl aged 2-10 years in good health and CMV-seronegative. The material sequenced was PBMCs. CDR3 amino acids: CASRYAGTTVGTQYF. The CDR3 region has the DNA TGTGCCAGCAGATATGCCGGGACTACGGTCGGGACCCAGTACTTC.